One TCR beta chain is described in this entry. The sample is drawn from a study of blood T cell repertoires in COVID-19. At the level of the study: Specimens from acute and convalescent COVID-19 originated in the United States, Italy and Spain. PBMCs, B-cell-depleted T cells, or T cells were the source of the cDNA or gDNA that made up the material.

This CDR3 is built from 13 residues. Germline CDR1 reads GTSNPN; CDR2 reads SVGIG (reference sequence). Original data processing: Estimated nucleated cell counts came from reference gene primer amplification. Sequencing used immunoSEQ multiplex PCR; TCRdb keeps in-frame clones, though not all of them. That table is the source of V, J and clone size, and D and trimming were worked out from the DNA. The repertoire includes about 120,000 clones, approximately 90% of them detected once, and 2% to 2.5% sits in the top ten. Source material: peripheral blood. The sequence came from a woman aged 45-60 years with acute or convalescent COVID-19. The rearrangement joins TRBV30 to TRBJ2-3, with 15 bases identical to TRBD2. Here the CDR3 reads CAGLAGGPDTQYF. The CDR3 DNA is TGTGCGGGACTAGCGGGGGGTCCAGATACGCAGTATTTT.